The 27 T cell receptor beta chains in this list originate from one sample, sequenced in a study of identical twins. TCRdb re-called the 5' RACE reads through MiXCR, storing one row per CDR3 protein. The sample lists 550,000 to 700,000 distinct CDR3 sequences; 21% were seen once. The same specimen was also included in a second study, on T cells expressing NK-cell markers.

Specimen: PBMCs. These receptors originate from a woman between 18 and 29 years old in good health.

This clonotype was seen a handful of times. The chain links TRBV5-6 to TRBJ2-3, with 9 bases that match TRBD1. Germline CDR1 SGHDT, CDR2 YYEEEE. The CDR3 has 15 residues. V gave up 9 bases and J gave up 3 bases; unmatched junction bases: 11. CDR3 coding DNA: TGTGCCACCCTCCTAACGACAGGGGGAACAGATACGCAGTATTTT. It yields the protein CATLLTTGGTDTQYF.

This clonotype has only a few counts. The chain couples TRBV20-1 to TRBJ2-5; a possible D gene is TRBD2 (7 bases). Trimming took 7 bases from V and 4 from J, leaving 13 bases between them. The germline V gene has CDR1 DFQATT and CDR2 SNEGSKA (reference sequence). This CDR3 region has 12 residues. CDR3 DNA sequence: TGCAGTGTTAGGGGGGGGCGAGAGACCCAGTACTTC. Translating gives CSVRGGRETQYF.

V and J are TRBV6-1 and TRBJ1-1; tentatively, D is TRBD1 (6 bases). The V and J ends lost 5 bases and 2 bases respectively, with 15 bases between them. The CDR3 has 15 amino acids. Per germline, CDR1 MNHNS and CDR2 SASEGT. CDR3 DNA: TGTGCCAGCAGTCCCCCGGGACACCAAAACACTGAAGCTTTCTTT. Amino acid sequence: CASSPPGHQNTEAFF.

The chain is built from TRBV18 and TRBJ1-4; unclear D gene. In germline, CDR1 is KGHSH, CDR2 LQKENI. V was cut by 1 base and J by 5 bases, with 11 bases left in between. The CDR3 loop spans 15 amino acids. CDR3 residues: CASSPQPAANEKLFF. The DNA of the CDR3 is TGTGCCAGCTCACCACAGCCTGCAGCGAATGAAAAACTGTTTTTT.

The chain carries TRBV9 and TRBJ2-7, with TRBD2 matching over 9 bases. Germline values: CDR1 SGDLS, CDR2 YYNGEE. Trimming took 0 bases from V and 2 from J; bases not matched to a gene: 3. The CDR3 totals 15 residues. CDR3: CASSVGSGGAYEQYF. CDR3 nucleotides: TGTGCCAGCAGCGTAGGTAGCGGGGGTGCCTACGAGCAGTACTTC.

This rearrangement joins TRBV5-5 to TRBJ1-1, with D uncertain. Germline CDR1 and CDR2: SGHKS and YYEKEE (reference sequence). The V gene lost 6 bases and the J gene lost 5 bases, with 11 bases spanning the gap. CDR3 length: 12 amino acids. This CDR3 reads CASIFSGTEAFF. The CDR3 DNA reads as TGTGCCAGCATCTTCAGTGGGACTGAAGCTTTCTTT.

V gene TRBV20-1 combines with J gene TRBJ2-1; a weak D match, TRBD1 (6 bases). V was cut by 6 bases and J by 7 bases, with 19 bases left in between. The CDR3 has 14 residues. Germline loops: CDR1 DFQATT, CDR2 SNEGSKA (reference sequence). The CDR3 spells CSALPGQGKNEQFF. Here the CDR3 DNA reads TGCAGTGCCCTTCCGGGGCAGGGGAAGAATGAGCAGTTCTTC.

This chain uses TRBV6-2 or TRBV6-3 with TRBJ2-2; 8 nucleotides align to TRBD2. CDR3 size: 17 residues. The V and J ends lost 4 bases and 1 base, in that order; junction bases with no gene match: 8. Germline V CDR1 and CDR2: MNHEY, SVGEGT. The CDR3 nucleotides are TGTGCCAGCAGTTTATTCATAGCGGGAATGAACACCGGGGAGCTGTTTTTT. It encodes CASSLFIAGMNTGELFF.

The rearrangement uses TRBV20-1 and TRBJ2-3; D remains ambiguous. This CDR3 is built from 9 residues. V was shortened by 8 bases and J by 5 bases, with 5 bases between the two germline ends. Germline V gives CDR1 DFQATT, CDR2 SNEGSKA (reference sequence). CDR3 sequence reads: CSPGDTQYF. Here the CDR3 DNA reads TGCAGTCCTGGAGATACGCAGTATTTT.

This chain connects TRBV4-1 to TRBJ2-3; D is unclear. V was cut by 1 base and J by 2 bases, with 13 bases left in between. The germline CDR1 and CDR2 sequences are MGHRA and YSYEKL. The CDR3 totals 16 residues. The CDR3, as DNA: TGCGCCAGCAGCCAAGTTGGGGTAGACTTCACAGATACGCAGTATTTT. Translated: CASSQVGVDFTDTQYF.

J is TRBJ2-1 and V is TRBV12-3 or TRBV12-4; no clear D. Trimming pared 6 bases from V and 15 bases from J, leaving 21 bases between. This CDR3 has 13 residues. The CDR3 nucleotides read TGTGCCAGCAGCCTCAGCGTCCTCACCCCCCGGTTCTTC. This gives the protein CASSLSVLTPRFF.

Only a few counts were recorded for this clonotype. The chain couples TRBV29-1 to TRBJ2-5, with a possible D match to TRBD2 (7 bases). Trimming shortened V by 6 bases and J by 2 bases, and 16 bases separated the two germline ends. Germline CDR1 and CDR2: SQVTM and ANQGSEA. This CDR3 comprises 14 residues. The CDR3 bases are TGCAGCGTCAAAGGGGGGGTGGGGCAAGAGACCCAGTACTTC. Translating it yields CSVKGGVGQETQYF.

This clonotype occurred once. V is TRBV21-1 and J is TRBJ2-3. TRBV21-1 represents a pseudogene. The length of the CDR3 is 17 residues. The CDR3 nucleotides are TGTGCCAGCAGCAAAGAAGCAGGTGAAACTAGCACAGATACGCAGTATTTT. Translating gives CASSKEAGETSTDTQYF.

This clonotype showed up just a few times. J is TRBJ1-2 and V is TRBV9; 11 positions agree with TRBD1. V lost 0 bases to trimming and J lost 4 bases; unmatched junction nucleotides: 2. CDR1 and CDR2 from the germline V gene are SGDLS and YYNGEE. The CDR3 length is 15 residues. The CDR3 DNA sequence: TGTGCCAGCAGCGTAGCCGGGACAGGGGGCTATGGCTACACCTTC. Its translation: CASSVAGTGGYGYTF.

The chain recombines TRBV6-2 or TRBV6-3 with TRBJ2-7; D is undetermined. CDR1 is MNHEY, CDR2 SVGEGT, per germline. Trimming removed 1 base from V and 0 bases from J, with 7 bases in between. The CDR3 consists of 14 residues. As DNA, the CDR3 is TGTGCCAGCAGTTACTGGGCTAGCTCCTACGAGCAGTACTTC. As protein: CASSYWASSYEQYF.

This clonotype was counted at least ten times. CDR3 in DNA: TGTGCCAGCAGTGAATCTTGGGTAGATACGCAGTATTTT. It translates to CASSESWVDTQYF. The rearrangement joins TRBV2 to TRBJ2-3; unclear D gene. The CDR3 extends over 13 amino acids. CDR1 SNHLY and CDR2 FYNNEI come from the germline V gene. The V end lost 2 bases, the J end lost 5 bases, and 8 bases lay between the germline ends.

The chain employs TRBV5-1 and TRBJ2-1, with a tentative D call TRBD2 (6 bases). This CDR3 is built from 14 residues. Germline loops: CDR1 SGHRS, CDR2 YFSETQ. The germline V and J ends were trimmed by 3 bases and 7 bases, with 14 bases remaining between them. The CDR3 reads CASSWGTEPNEQFF. The CDR3, as DNA: TGCGCCAGCAGCTGGGGGACTGAACCTAATGAGCAGTTCTTC.

This clonotype was counted ten times or more. The chain joins TRBV12-3 or TRBV12-4 to TRBJ1-1; D unclear. Between the trimmed V and J ends, which lost 6 bases and 4 bases, there was a span of 9 bases. The CDR3 sequence is 12 residues long. This CDR3 reads CASSPWFTEAFF. DNA for the CDR3: TGTGCCAGCAGCCCCTGGTTCACTGAAGCTTTCTTT.

This clonotype showed up just a few times. The chain carries TRBV5-6 and TRBJ2-3, with a weak D call TRBD2 (6 bases). Trimming removed 4 bases at V and 5 bases at J, with 17 bases between. The CDR3 spans 15 residues. In germline, CDR1 is SGHDT, CDR2 YYEEEE. As DNA, the CDR3 is TGTGCCAGCAGCGGGGCTCGGCGGGGCGAAGATACGCAGTATTTT. Its translation is CASSGARRGEDTQYF. Full variable domain (outside the CDR3, taken from reference TRBV5-6 and TRBJ2-3): DAGVTQSPTHLIKTRGQQVTLRCSPKSGHDTVSWYQQALGQGPQFIFQYYEEEERQRGNFPDRFSGHQFPNYSSELNVNALLLGDSALYLCASSGARRGEDTQYFGPGTRLTVL.

Here the CDR3 DNA reads TGTGCCAGCAGGAAGCGACAGGGAAGCTCTGGAAACACCATATATTTT. Translating gives CASRKRQGSSGNTIYF. The chain employs TRBV7-2 and TRBJ1-3, with 7 bases that match TRBD1. This CDR3 region has 16 residues. The germline gives CDR1 SGHTA, CDR2 FQGNSA. Trimming took 6 bases from V and 0 from J; bases not matched to a gene: 8.

There are a few counts of this clonotype. This chain connects TRBV7-9 to TRBJ2-5, with 9 bases fitting TRBD1. Germline CDR1 and CDR2: SEHNR and FQNEAQ (reference sequence). The CDR3 loop spans 13 amino acids. Trimming took 5 bases from V and 7 from J; bases not matched to a gene: 5. The CDR3 bases are TGTGCCAGCAGCGAGGGACAGGGAAGGACCCAGTACTTC. Translated: CASSEGQGRTQYF.

A few counts support this clonotype. The V and J genes are TRBV20-1 and TRBJ2-3; TRBD2 aligns across 14 bases. The CDR3 totals 16 residues. Germline loops: CDR1 DFQATT, CDR2 SNEGSKA (reference sequence). With V trimmed by 6 bases and J by 1 base, 6 bases remained unmatched. The CDR3 coding sequence is TGCAGTGCGGTAACGACTAGCGGGGGGGGCACAGATACGCAGTATTTT. Translation: CSAVTTSGGGTDTQYF.

V usage is TRBV7-9 and J usage is TRBJ2-2, with 9 bases that match TRBD1. The V gene's germline CDR1 is SEHNR and CDR2 FQNEAQ (reference sequence). Trimming removed 5 bases from V and 3 bases from J; junction bases left unmatched: 7. There are 16 residues in the CDR3. The CDR3 DNA follows: TGTGCCAGCAGCCCCACGGACAGGGGCTACACCGGGGAGCTGTTTTTT. Residues: CASSPTDRGYTGELFF.

The chain has TRBV2 and TRBJ1-5; D may be TRBD1 (5 bases). V gave up 4 bases and J gave up 9 bases, with 13 bases separating them. Germline-derived CDR1 and CDR2 are SNHLY and FYNNEI. The CDR3 contains 13 residues. For the CDR3, the DNA is TGTGCCAGCAGTGTGGGGGGTACGGCGCCCCAGCATTTT. This codes for CASSVGGTAPQHF.

The gene calls are TRBV12-3 or TRBV12-4 and TRBJ2-7, with D perhaps TRBD1 (6 bases). The V end lost 6 bases, the J end lost 5 bases, and 14 bases lay between the germline ends. The CDR3 totals 13 residues. The CDR3 protein is CASSPTGRDEQYF. In DNA form, the CDR3 reads TGTGCCAGCAGCCCGACAGGTAGGGACGAGCAGTACTTC.

This clonotype was counted only a few times. The V call is TRBV20-1, the J call TRBJ2-5; D is possibly TRBD2 (6 bases). From germline, CDR1 is DFQATT and CDR2 SNEGSKA (reference sequence). The CDR3 length is 16 residues. V was cut by 0 bases and J by 2 bases, with 16 bases left in between. Here the CDR3 reads CSAREVRGGIQETQYF. CDR3 DNA sequence: TGCAGTGCTAGAGAGGTACGAGGCGGGATTCAAGAGACCCAGTACTTC.

V gene TRBV28 combines with J gene TRBJ2-1; 8 bases match TRBD1. The ends lost 2 bases at V and 8 bases at J; junction bases unmatched: 8. The germline V gene encodes CDR1 MDHEN and CDR2 SYDVKM. The CDR3 loop spans 15 amino acids. As DNA, the CDR3 is TGTGCCAGCAGTTTAGCTGGACAGGGAAGGGATGAGCAGTTCTTC. It codes for CASSLAGQGRDEQFF.